The 17 T cell receptor beta chains given below trace back to one sample, sequenced in a study of persistence of HIV-infected CD4 T cells. Sequencing used immunoSEQ version 4 in survey mode. Sequenced by immunoSEQ multiplex PCR; TCRdb stores in-frame clones only, minus some. Of 37,000 or so clones listed, approximately 84% are singletons. Their specific antigens are unknown. The stimulus was lysate of CMV-infected fibroblasts, 9 to 10 ug/mL. CD40L/CD69 double-negative CD45RO-high memory CD4+ T cells were collected. The sequencing here drew on CD4+ T cells sorted from PBMCs after roughly 17-hour stimulation, taken from a patient who received antiretroviral therapy. These receptors all come from an adult man with HIV who was CMV-seropositive.

The chain couples TRBV3-1 (or the pseudogene TRBV3-2) to TRBJ2-1; 12 bases agree with TRBD2. V shed 1 base, J shed 10 bases, and the junction held 5 bases outside the gene matches. This CDR3 contains 15 residues. Germline loops: CDR1 LGHDT, CDR2 YNNKEL (reference sequence). CDR3 in amino acids: CASSQGTSGAGEQFF. The CDR3 DNA reads as TGTGCCAGCAGCCAAGGGACTAGCGGGGCGGGGGAGCAGTTCTTC.

DNA of the CDR3: TGTGCCAGCAGCTCCCGACAGTCTAGCACAGATACGCAGTATTTT. Its protein is CASSSRQSSTDTQYF. The chain couples TRBV11-1 to TRBJ2-3, with a weak D call TRBD1 (5 bases). V dropped 4 bases and J dropped 0 bases, with 11 bases sitting between them. The CDR3 totals 15 residues. Looked up from germline, CDR1 is SGHAT and CDR2 is FQDESV (reference sequence).

The chain uses TRBV4-2 and TRBJ2-7; a possible D gene is TRBD1 (6 bases). Germline assignment: CDR1 LGHNA and CDR2 YNFKEQ. This CDR3 is 14 amino acids long. V dropped 0 bases and J dropped 3 bases, with 9 bases sitting between them. In DNA form, the CDR3 reads TGTGCCAGCAGCCAAGATGCAGGGGACTACGAGCAGTACTTC. Translation gives CASSQDAGDYEQYF.

This clone was detected only a few times. This chain links TRBV4-2 with TRBJ2-2; tentative D call: TRBD1 (6 bases). CDR1 and CDR2 from the germline V gene are LGHNA and YNFKEQ. The length of the CDR3 is 16 residues. V lost 4 bases to trimming and J lost 5 bases, with 17 bases between them. CDR3 nucleotides: TGTGCCAGCAGCCGAAAACTTACAGGGAATACCGGGGAGCTGTTTTTT. This gives the protein CASSRKLTGNTGELFF.

The V gene is TRBV19, the J gene TRBJ1-1; 8 bases map to TRBD1. Per the germline V gene, CDR1 is LNHDA and CDR2 is SQIVND (reference sequence). Trimming cost V 6 bases and J 4 bases; bases outside gene matches: 7. This CDR3 is 14 amino acids long. CDR3 protein: CASSLRGQGTEAFF. CDR3 sequence (DNA): TGTGCCAGTAGCCTCAGGGGGCAGGGCACTGAAGCTTTCTTT.

V is TRBV19 and J is TRBJ1-3; D gene uncertain. The CDR3 spans 15 residues. Germline CDR1 LNHDA, CDR2 SQIVND (reference sequence). Trimming removed 3 bases at V and 0 bases at J, with 9 bases between. CDR3: CASSIGQSSGNTIYF. CDR3 DNA: TGTGCCAGTAGTATCGGGCAGAGCTCTGGAAACACCATATATTTT.

The chain joins TRBV6-2 or TRBV6-3 to TRBJ2-3; unclear D gene. CDR1 is MNHEY and CDR2 is SVGEGT in the germline V gene. The CDR3 sequence is 12 residues long. Deletions cut 5 bases from V and 10 bases from J, with 13 bases between. The CDR3, as DNA: TGTGCCAGCAGTGCCCTTAGCTACGCGCAGTATTTT. As protein: CASSALSYAQYF.

The rearrangement uses TRBV18 and TRBJ1-1, with D perhaps TRBD1 (5 bases). V was shortened by 5 bases and J by 0 bases, with 7 bases between the two germline ends. This CDR3 spans 13 amino acids. Germline V gene lookup returns CDR1 KGHSH and CDR2 LQKENI. In DNA, the CDR3 is TGTGCCAGCTCAGGGGACCTGAACACTGAAGCTTTCTTT. This codes for CASSGDLNTEAFF.

The chain links TRBV5-4 to TRBJ1-1; tentatively, D is TRBD1 (5 bases). V was clipped by 5 bases and J by 7 bases, with 18 bases between them. CDR3 length equals 14 residues. CDR1 and CDR2 (germline): SGHNT, YYREEE (reference sequence). The chain's CDR3 is CASSGVGGANEAFF. DNA of the CDR3: TGTGCCAGCAGTGGGGTGGGTGGGGCAAATGAAGCTTTCTTT.

The V and J genes are TRBV12-3 or TRBV12-4 and TRBJ1-1; maybe TRBD1 (5 bases). This CDR3 spans 13 amino acids. V was clipped by 7 bases and J by 0 bases, with 9 bases between them. The CDR3 is CASTRDLNTEAFF. As DNA, the CDR3 is TGTGCCAGCACCAGGGACTTGAACACTGAAGCTTTCTTT.

This chain connects TRBV4-2 to TRBJ1-2; 8 nucleotides agree with TRBD1. V gave up 0 bases and J gave up 2 bases; unmatched junction bases: 2. CDR1 is LGHNA and CDR2 is YNFKEQ in the germline V gene. The CDR3 sequence is 15 residues long. As DNA, the CDR3 is TGTGCCAGCAGCCAAGATCAGGGGGCAAACTATGGCTACACCTTC. This gives the protein CASSQDQGANYGYTF.

V usage is TRBV14 and J usage is TRBJ1-4; perhaps TRBD1 as D (5 bases). The CDR3 is 16 amino acids. Looked up from germline, CDR1 is SGHDN and CDR2 is FVKESK. Trimming stripped 6 bases from V and 7 bases from J, with 21 bases between. CDR3 sequence (DNA): TGTGCCAGCAGTCGCCACGCGGGGCGGGGGATTGAAAAACTGTTTTTT. Translation: CASSRHAGRGIEKLFF.

CDR3 loop: CASSAQGRNTGELFF. DNA of the CDR3: TGTGCCAGCAGCGCGCAGGGGCGAAACACCGGGGAGCTGTTTTTT. The chain has TRBV3-1 (or the pseudogene TRBV3-2) and TRBJ2-2; D possibly corresponds to TRBD1 (6 bases). CDR1 is LGHDT and CDR2 is YNNKEL in the germline V gene (reference sequence). This CDR3 region has 15 residues. V lost 5 bases to trimming and J lost 2 bases, with 12 bases between them.

The chain carries TRBV3-1 (or the pseudogene TRBV3-2) and TRBJ2-3; D possibly corresponds to TRBD2 (6 bases). Germline V gene lookup returns CDR1 LGHDT and CDR2 YNNKEL (reference sequence). Trimming cost V 4 bases and J 2 bases, with 13 bases left between them. The CDR3 is 15 residues long. The CDR3 nucleotides read TGTGCCAGCAGCCGTTTGGGCGGGGCCACAGATACGCAGTATTTT. Translating gives CASSRLGGATDTQYF.

This chain uses TRBV6-5 with TRBJ2-1; TRBD1 matches at 8 bases. This CDR3 has 15 amino acids. Germline V gene lookup returns CDR1 MNHEY and CDR2 SVGAGI. The J segment lost 9 bases and the V segment lost 4 bases, leaving 11 bases of the junction unmatched. The CDR3 nucleotides are TGTGCCAGCAGTTTCGACAGGGGCTTTAAGAGTGAGCAGTTCTTC. Its protein is CASSFDRGFKSEQFF.

The V call is TRBV11-3, the J call TRBJ2-1; 8 bases align to TRBD1. V lost 1 base, J lost 7 bases, and 6 bases stayed unmatched. This CDR3 comprises 15 residues. Germline V gene data show CDR1 as SGHNT and CDR2 as YENEEA. CDR3 sequence reads: CASSLGDRRTNEQFF. In DNA form, the CDR3 reads TGTGCCAGCAGCTTAGGGGACAGGCGCACGAATGAGCAGTTCTTC.

The gene calls are TRBV6-5 and TRBJ2-1; 11 nucleotides match TRBD1. Germline CDR1 reads MNHEY; CDR2 reads SVGAGI. V trimming: 6 bases; J trimming: 5 bases; junction bases outside the gene matches: 6. The CDR3 covers 15 residues. CDR3 nucleotides: TGTGCCAGCAGACTCTGGGACAGGGGGGACAATGAGCAGTTCTTC. Translation gives CASRLWDRGDNEQFF.